This TCR beta chain was captured in a study of cytomegalovirus exposure and HLA in healthy donors. Points from the study as a whole: Many donors shared some public TCRs, even though most TCR sequences were rare. On later analysis, the bulk of CMV-associated TCR beta chains appeared to be HLA-restricted. Productive status was seen about 90% or about 30% of the time for most TCR beta V segments in an earlier analysis.

Comments on this clone: Its antigen remains unknown.

Per germline, CDR1 MDHEN and CDR2 SYDVKM. V lost 0 bases and J lost 5; bases outside the gene matches: 3. The CDR3 consists of 15 residues. The PCR made use of 60 Vbeta and 13 Jbeta primers. Assay used: immunoSEQ multiplex PCR; TCRdb lists only in-frame clones, some missing. The sample contains over 50,000 clones, about 81% of which appear only once. The chain employs TRBV28 and TRBJ1-5; 8 bases are shared with TRBD1. The receptor's source is a man aged 50 to 60 in good health and CMV-seropositive. Material: PBMCs. CDR3: CASSLWDREYQPQHF. In nucleotides, the CDR3 is TGTGCCAGCAGTTTATGGGACAGGGAATATCAGCCCCAGCATTTT.